A single sample is the source of the 14 T cell receptor beta chains below, sequenced in a study of technical replicates of blood from several donors. Measured with immunoSEQ multiplex PCR; TCRdb has only the in-frame clones, and not every one. The sample includes under 95,000 clones, 95% to 98% seen only once; the top ten take about 0.15%. The material sequenced was T cells isolated from PBMCs. The origin of the receptors is a human donor in good health.

The chain employs TRBV21-1 and TRBJ1-1; the D segment call TRBD1 is taken from the table without a DNA check. TRBV21-1 has pseudogene status. The CDR3 has 16 residues. The DNA of the CDR3 is TGTGCCAGCAGCCCCAGGGTAGGGATAATGAACACTGAAGCTTTCTTT. This encodes CASSPRVGIMNTEAFF.

This chain links TRBV5-4 with TRBJ2-7; maybe TRBD2 (6 bases). V lost 0 bases and J lost 6, with 25 bases in between. Germline CDR1 SGHNT, CDR2 YYREEE (reference sequence). This CDR3 contains 18 residues. The CDR3, as DNA: TGTGCCAGCAGCTTGGCCCTGGACATCGGGACTCACGGGGTCGAGCAGTACTTC. It yields the protein CASSLALDIGTHGVEQYF.

The V call is TRBV27, the J call TRBJ1-2; 9 bases agree with TRBD1. The length of the CDR3 is 15 residues. The J segment lost 8 bases and the V segment lost 5 bases, leaving 12 bases of the junction unmatched. Germline CDR1 is MNHEY and CDR2 is SMNVEV (reference sequence). CDR3 region: CASSPLGDRAEGYTF. CDR3 DNA: TGTGCCAGCAGTCCGCTAGGGGACAGGGCGGAGGGCTACACCTTC.

The chain is built from TRBV2 and TRBJ2-1; no firm D call. The CDR3 spans 11 residues. Germline CDR1 SNHLY, CDR2 FYNNEI. V shed 4 bases and J shed 12 bases, with 10 bases lying between them. The CDR3 loop is CASSVLSSQFF. For the CDR3, the DNA is TGTGCCAGCAGTGTGCTTAGCTCGCAGTTCTTC.

V and J are TRBV18 and TRBJ2-5, with TRBD2 identical over 8 bases. This CDR3 has 12 amino acids. The J segment lost 3 bases and the V segment lost 8 bases, leaving 2 bases of the junction unmatched. Germline V gene data show CDR1 as KGHSH and CDR2 as LQKENI. CDR3 nucleotide sequence: TGTGCCAGCGGGACTAGGGAAGAGACCCAGTACTTC. It specifies CASGTREETQYF.

The chain joins TRBV28 to TRBJ1-1; D is perhaps TRBD1 (6 bases). Between the trimmed V and J ends, which lost 4 bases and 11 bases, there was a span of 26 bases. This CDR3 has 16 amino acids. CDR1 and CDR2 (germline): MDHEN, SYDVKM. The CDR3, as DNA: TGTGCCAGCAGTTCACACACGGCCGGGACAACGGTTCTCGCTTTCTTT. Encoded protein: CASSSHTAGTTVLAFF.

V is TRBV6-1 and J is TRBJ2-1, with 8 nucleotides matching TRBD1. The trim removed 6 bases at V and 6 bases at J, leaving 7 bases unmatched. The V gene's germline CDR1 is MNHNS and CDR2 SASEGT. The CDR3 contains 14 residues. The CDR3 is CASRERDRRNEQFF. The CDR3, as DNA: TGTGCCAGCAGGGAACGGGACAGGCGCAATGAGCAGTTCTTC.

The chain links TRBV5-1 to TRBJ2-3; no definite D call. This CDR3 is 19 amino acids long. Germline V CDR1 and CDR2: SGHRS, YFSETQ. Trimming removed 0 bases from V and 0 bases from J, with 20 bases in between. CDR3 in amino acids: CASSLVSGIISTSTDTQYF. The DNA for the CDR3 is TGCGCCAGCAGCTTGGTATCAGGAATAATCTCCACTAGCACAGATACGCAGTATTTT.

This chain joins TRBV5-4 and TRBJ2-7; 7 nucleotides align to TRBD2. The V gene's germline CDR1 is SGHNT and CDR2 YYREEE (reference sequence). V lost 5 bases and J lost 2; bases outside the gene matches: 10. CDR3 size: 15 residues. The CDR3 is CASRASGGSAYEQYF. The CDR3 DNA sequence: TGTGCCAGCAGGGCGTCGGGAGGTTCCGCCTACGAGCAGTACTTC.

The chain carries TRBV10-2 and TRBJ1-2; D is perhaps TRBD1 (6 bases). The V gene's germline CDR1 is WSHSY and CDR2 SAAADI. Deletions cut 0 bases from V and 3 bases from J, with 20 bases between. The CDR3 contains 18 residues. The CDR3 DNA is TGCGCCAGCAGTGAGTCGATGGGTGGGGGGGCGGAAGACTATGGCTACACCTTC. Amino acids: CASSESMGGGAEDYGYTF.

J is TRBJ2-2 and V is TRBV5-4, with D perhaps TRBD2 (5 bases). There are 15 residues in the CDR3. The germline V and J ends were trimmed by 4 bases and 2 bases, with 12 bases remaining between them. Germline-derived CDR1 and CDR2 are SGHNT and YYREEE (reference sequence). CDR3 nucleotide sequence: TGTGCCAGCAGCATACTCAGCGGTAACACCGGGGAGCTGTTTTTT. It specifies CASSILSGNTGELFF. Variable domain in full (rest from reference TRBV5-4 and TRBJ2-2): ETGVTQSPTHLIKTRGQQVTLRCSSQSGHNTVSWYQQALGQGPQFIFQYYREEENGRGNFPPRFSGLQFPNYSSELNVNALELDDSALYLCASSILSGNTGELFFGEGSRLTVL.

The V gene is TRBV5-1, the J gene TRBJ2-2; TRBD2 might be the D (7 bases). CDR1 SGHRS and CDR2 YFSETQ come from the germline V gene. The V end was cut by 0 bases, the J end by 2 bases, with 14 bases between. The CDR3 extends over 17 amino acids. In DNA, the CDR3 is TGCGCCAGCAGCTTGGGCCCCCGGGGGGCAAACACCGGGGAGCTGTTTTTT. This sequence encodes CASSLGPRGANTGELFF.

The chain is built from TRBV10-3 and TRBJ2-7; D remains ambiguous. The V and J ends lost 2 bases and 4 bases respectively, with 12 bases between them. This CDR3 comprises 14 residues. CDR1 is ENHRY and CDR2 is SYGVKD in the germline V gene. CDR3 loop: CAISEARSRYEQYF. CDR3 in DNA: TGTGCCATCAGTGAGGCGAGGTCCCGGTACGAGCAGTACTTC.

CDR3 residues: CASSPPLAGGPVDTDTQYF. CDR3 DNA: TGTGCCAGCAGCCCCCCACTAGCGGGAGGGCCTGTGGACACAGATACGCAGTATTTT. The genes are TRBV13 and TRBJ2-3; TRBD2 agrees at 13 bases. The V gene end was trimmed by 5 bases and the J gene end by 2 bases; junction bases not matched to a gene: 13. Germline assignment: CDR1 PRHDT and CDR2 FYEKMQ (reference sequence). The CDR3 contains 19 residues.